Sequencing of this T cell receptor (beta chain) was carried out in a study of T cells in Graves' hyperthyroidism and ophthalmopathy. Study-level findings and limits: Most thyroid clonotypes with frequency above 0.001 were detected in blood.

Patients were excluded for uncontrolled infection, other autoimmune disease, pregnancy or lactation. Orbital computed tomography, thyroid ultrasound, serum thyroxine and TRAb, and clinical symptoms together informed the diagnoses. 10 ml fresh peripheral blood yielded the PBMCs. TCR beta CDR3 regions were amplified from RNA transcripts. The HTBI set primed first-round TCR CDR3 RT-PCR. TCRdb re-analysed the multiplex PCR reads in MiXCR, keeping a single row per CDR3 protein. The sample holds about 380,000 distinct CDR3 sequences; approximately 12% are singletons and the top ten take around 20%. Of note for this clonotype: Antigen: not known.

This CDR3 comprises 13 residues. V shed 1 base and J shed 11 bases, with 14 bases lying between them. The germline V gene encodes CDR1 PRHDT and CDR2 FYEKMQ (reference sequence). The rearrangement uses TRBV13 and TRBJ1-1; no clear D. This TCR derives from a man aged 25 to 45 with Graves' hyperthyroidism that later progressed to Graves' ophthalmopathy. Sequenced material: blood. CDR3 residues: CASSLAVQVQAFF. CDR3 nucleotides: TGTGCCAGCAGCTTAGCGGTGCAGGTTCAGGCTTTCTTT.